The 15 T cell receptor beta chains presented below share a single source sample, sequenced in a study of T cells in Graves' hyperthyroidism and ophthalmopathy. Amplified TCR beta CDR3 regions came from RNA transcripts. First-round RT-PCR with HTBI primers amplified the TCR CDR3 region. One entry per CDR3 protein, called by TCRdb with MiXCR from the multiplex PCR reads. The table lists 600,000 to 900,000 distinct CDR3 sequences, over 15% of them singletons, with 8.4% in the top ten. The sample taken for sequencing was blood. These receptors were obtained from a man in his late teens or twenties with Graves' hyperthyroidism.

This clonotype was counted at least ten times. The chain links TRBV12-5 to TRBJ2-5, with TRBD2 identical over 8 bases. CDR3 size: 14 residues. V lost 0 bases and J lost 5; bases outside the gene matches: 2. Germline lookup yields CDR1 LGHNT and CDR2 FRNRAP. DNA of the CDR3: TGTGCTAGTGGTTTGGTAGCGGGAGATGAGACCCAGTACTTC. Translating it yields CASGLVAGDETQYF.

The chain recombines TRBV4-1 with TRBJ2-1, with unresolved D. The CDR3 sequence is 15 residues long. Germline V gives CDR1 MGHRA, CDR2 YSYEKL. V was trimmed by 1 base and J by 0 bases, leaving 7 bases between them. Written as DNA, the CDR3 is TGCGCCAGCAGCCAAGGGGTTAGCTCCTACAATGAGCAGTTCTTC. This encodes CASSQGVSSYNEQFF.

The table lists this clonotype with a few counts. The gene calls are TRBV20-1 and TRBJ2-7; no firm D call. Trimming removed 0 bases at V and 0 bases at J, with 9 bases between. The germline V gene encodes CDR1 DFQATT and CDR2 SNEGSKA (reference sequence). This CDR3 has 14 amino acids. DNA of the CDR3: TGCAGTGCTAGAGATTCCCGGGCCTCCTACGAGCAGTACTTC. Its protein is CSARDSRASYEQYF.

This clonotype was found many times. The chain employs TRBV7-2 and TRBJ2-5, with D possibly matching TRBD1 (6 bases). The V and J ends lost 1 base and 4 bases respectively, with 10 bases between them. CDR3 length: 14 residues. Germline CDR1 and CDR2: SGHTA and FQGNSA. The CDR3 DNA sequence: TGTGCCAGCAGCTTAGGCTCAGGGGCAGAGACCCAGTACTTC. Translating gives CASSLGSGAETQYF. Supplemented by reference TRBV7-2 and TRBJ2-5, the full variable domain reads GAGVSQSPSNKVTEKGKDVELRCDPISGHTALYWYRQSLGQGLEFLIYFQGNSAPDKSGLPSDRFSAERTGGSVSTLTIQRTQQEDSAVYLCASSLGSGAETQYFGPGTRLLVL.

There are many counts of this clonotype. The gene calls are TRBV28 and TRBJ2-7; 7 nucleotides agree with TRBD2. CDR1 and CDR2 from the germline V gene are MDHEN and SYDVKM. The CDR3 consists of 14 residues. V lost 3 bases and J lost 3; bases outside the gene matches: 5. The CDR3 protein is CASSFSGGGYEQYF. CDR3 sequence (DNA): TGTGCCAGCAGTTTTTCGGGAGGTGGCTACGAGCAGTACTTC.

This clonotype occurred many times. V and J are TRBV3-1 and TRBJ2-1; D is possibly TRBD1 or TRBD2 (5 bases each). With 4 bases removed from V and 2 bases from J, the gap between germline ends came to 12 bases. Germline values: CDR1 LGHDT, CDR2 YNNKEL (reference sequence). This CDR3 region has 15 residues. CDR3 bases: TGTGCCAGCAGCCGCCCGGGGCGGGCCTACAATGAGCAGTTCTTC. This gives the protein CASSRPGRAYNEQFF.

This clonotype was observed a handful of times. V usage is TRBV4-2 and J usage is TRBJ2-2; 9 bases fit TRBD2. The V segment lost 5 bases and the J segment 7 bases; nucleotides outside the gene matches: 5. Germline assignment: CDR1 LGHNA and CDR2 YNFKEQ. CDR3 size: 14 residues. The CDR3 sequence: CASSLIAGVGELFF. The CDR3 DNA reads as TGTGCCAGCAGCTTGATAGCGGGAGTCGGGGAGCTGTTTTTT.

This clonotype was observed at least ten times. The J gene is TRBJ1-4, the V gene TRBV15, with no clear D. The CDR3 is 11 amino acids. Germline CDR1 and CDR2: LNHNV and YYDKDF (reference sequence). The V end lost 4 bases, the J end lost 9 bases, and 6 bases lay between the germline ends. CDR3 amino acids: CATSTGQKLFF. CDR3 sequence (DNA): TGTGCCACCAGCACCGGACAAAAACTGTTTTTT.

This clonotype was picked up a small number of times. The CDR3, as DNA: TGTGCCAGCAGCGCAAGGGGGATGGGAGCAGATACGCAGTATTTT. Translating it yields CASSARGMGADTQYF. The V and J genes are TRBV7-9 and TRBJ2-3, with a weak D call TRBD1 (6 bases). Per the germline V gene, CDR1 is SEHNR and CDR2 is FQNEAQ (reference sequence). Trimming shortened V by 5 bases and J by 4 bases, and 16 bases separated the two germline ends. The CDR3 loop spans 15 amino acids. Looking up the rest from reference TRBV7-9 and TRBJ2-3 gives the full variable domain: DTGVSQNPRHKITKRGQNVTFRCDPISEHNRLYWYRQTLGQGPEFLTYFQNEAQLEKSRLLSDRFSAERPKGSFSTLEIQRTEQGDSAMYLCASSARGMGADTQYFGPGTRLTVL.

This rearrangement joins TRBV4-1 to TRBJ2-3, with 7 bases matching TRBD2. Germline V gene sequence: CDR1 MGHRA, CDR2 YSYEKL. V lost 0 bases to trimming and J lost 8 bases; unmatched junction nucleotides: 11. The CDR3 runs to 16 residues. The DNA for the CDR3 is TGCGCCAGCAGCCAAGAGGTAGTGGGAGGGCCGGCTACGCAGTATTTT. As protein: CASSQEVVGGPATQYF.

Ten or more counts support this clonotype. The V and J genes are TRBV28 and TRBJ1-1; possible D gene TRBD1, 5 bases. V was shortened by 6 bases and J by 2 bases, with 19 bases between the two germline ends. The germline gives CDR1 MDHEN, CDR2 SYDVKM. The CDR3 is made up of 16 amino acids. The CDR3 reads CASSPIPRGPNTEAFF. The CDR3, as DNA: TGTGCCAGCAGCCCCATACCGCGGGGCCCTAACACTGAAGCTTTCTTT.

The chain has TRBV9 and TRBJ2-1, with D possibly matching TRBD2 (6 bases). V was clipped by 4 bases and J by 7 bases, with 15 bases between them. The CDR3 totals 14 residues. CDR1 is SGDLS, CDR2 YYNGEE, per germline. The CDR3 DNA reads TGTGCCAGCAGCATGACTAGAACGGAAAATGAGCAGTTCTTC. Its protein product is CASSMTRTENEQFF.

This clonotype was counted ten times or more. The V call is TRBV7-3, the J call TRBJ1-1; D remains unclear. V was shortened by 4 bases and J by 4 bases, with 13 bases between the two germline ends. The CDR3 totals 14 residues. Germline V gene data show CDR1 as SGHTA and CDR2 as FQGTGA. CDR3 DNA: TGTGCCAGCAGCTGGGAAAGGGTGAGCACTGAAGCTTTCTTT. The encoded protein is CASSWERVSTEAFF.

This clonotype was detected ten times or more. The chain employs TRBV11-3 and TRBJ2-1; 11 nucleotides align to TRBD2. CDR1 is SGHNT, CDR2 YENEEA, per germline. The CDR3 runs to 16 residues. V shed 5 bases and J 6 bases; nucleotides not matched to a gene: 9. The CDR3 is CASSPYTSGRGNEQFF. CDR3 DNA: TGTGCCAGCAGCCCCTATACTAGCGGGAGAGGCAATGAGCAGTTCTTC.

This clonotype was observed at least ten times. The V call is TRBV20-1, the J call TRBJ1-5; D gene ambiguous. There are 16 residues in the CDR3. The ends were cut back, 0 bases at V and 2 bases at J, with 14 bases in the middle. Germline assignment: CDR1 DFQATT and CDR2 SNEGSKA (reference sequence). CDR3: CSARETRGLGNQPQHF. The CDR3 DNA reads TGCAGTGCTAGAGAGACACGGGGATTAGGCAATCAGCCCCAGCATTTT.